Following are 9 T cell receptor beta chains from one sample sequenced in a study of blood T cells in healthy people across ages. Primers used in a second PCR of about 6 to 12 cycles were a sample-barcoded 5' primer and a J-beta primer mix. TCRdb reprocessed the 5' RACE reads with MiXCR, giving one entry per CDR3 protein. This table has about a million distinct CDR3 sequences, 40% to 60% appearing once. The sequenced sample consisted of blood. Receptors were obtained from a man aged 30-40 years in good health.

The gene calls are TRBV2 and TRBJ2-7; D is uncertain. The CDR3 is 12 residues long. Trimming cost V 0 bases and J 12 bases, with 12 bases left between them. CDR1 and CDR2 from the germline V gene are SNHLY and FYNNEI. The CDR3 protein is CASSEARAYPYF. The CDR3 DNA reads as TGTGCCAGCAGTGAAGCTCGGGCATATCCGTACTTC.

This clonotype was seen only a few times. Here the CDR3 DNA reads TGCAGCGTTTTTGACTATGGCTACACCTTC. Its translation: CSVFDYGYTF. The chain employs TRBV29-1 and TRBJ1-2; no clear D. The CDR3 consists of 10 residues. Deletions cut 5 bases from V and 3 bases from J, with 4 bases between. Germline values: CDR1 SQVTM, CDR2 ANQGSEA.

The chain couples TRBV28 to TRBJ2-7; D is unresolved. The CDR3 extends over 14 amino acids. Deletions cut 6 bases from V and 0 bases from J, with 12 bases between. CDR1 MDHEN and CDR2 SYDVKM come from the germline V gene. The CDR3 protein is CASSGPKSSYEQYF. CDR3 nucleotides: TGTGCCAGCAGCGGGCCGAAGAGCTCCTACGAGCAGTACTTC.

At least ten counts were recorded for this clonotype. This rearrangement joins TRBV29-1 to TRBJ2-1, with 9 bases fitting TRBD1. The CDR3 spans 13 residues. Germline values: CDR1 SQVTM, CDR2 ANQGSEA. V shed 6 bases and J 6 bases; nucleotides not matched to a gene: 6. CDR3 DNA sequence: TGCAGCGTCGGGACAGGGACCCCCAATGAGCAGTTCTTC. Translating gives CSVGTGTPNEQFF.

The CDR3 protein is CASRNEGQGVYGYTF. DNA for the CDR3: TGTGCCAGCAGGAACGAGGGACAGGGGGTCTATGGCTACACCTTC. The chain has TRBV6-5 and TRBJ1-2; TRBD1 matches at 11 bases. Germline assignment: CDR1 MNHEY and CDR2 SVGAGI. The CDR3 loop spans 15 amino acids. The ends lost 6 bases at V and 4 bases at J; junction bases unmatched: 7.

V and J are TRBV6-2 or TRBV6-3 and TRBJ2-1; 10 bases are a match to TRBD2. The J call may be in error: the DNA end matches TRBJ2-7 better. This CDR3 spans 15 amino acids. Germline loops: CDR1 MNHEY, CDR2 SVGEGT. Written as DNA, the CDR3 is TGTGCCAGCAGTTACCTAGCGGGGGCCCTGTACGAGCAGTACTTC. The encoded protein is CASSYLAGALYEQYF.

This clonotype has just a few counts. This sequence joins TRBV20-1 and TRBJ2-5; 10 bases agree with TRBD2. The CDR3 is made up of 16 amino acids. The germline V gene has CDR1 DFQATT and CDR2 SNEGSKA (reference sequence). V was pared by 0 bases and J by 4 bases, with 8 bases of the junction left unmatched. CDR3 residues: CSARDGSGGDLETQYF. DNA of the CDR3: TGCAGTGCTAGAGATGGGAGCGGGGGGGATTTAGAGACCCAGTACTTC.

CDR3 protein: CASSVELDSPLHF. CDR3 DNA sequence: TGTGCCAGCAGCGTTGAGCTTGATTCACCCCTCCACTTT. V usage is TRBV9 and J usage is TRBJ1-6; the D is unclear. Germline V CDR1 and CDR2: SGDLS, YYNGEE. The CDR3 spans 13 residues. Trimming left V 2 bases short and J 8 bases short, with 8 bases between.

This chain uses TRBV12-3 or TRBV12-4 with TRBJ1-2; D is possibly TRBD1 (6 bases). The CDR3 spans 15 residues. With 7 bases removed from V and 4 bases from J, the gap between germline ends came to 19 bases. The CDR3 loop is CASTDSGGSPYGYTF. The CDR3 nucleotides are TGTGCCAGCACTGACTCGGGGGGCAGCCCCTATGGCTACACCTTC.